The source of this T cell receptor (beta chain) is a study of blood T cell repertoires in COVID-19. CDR1 is MGHRA, CDR2 YSYEKL, per germline. CDR3 length: 14 residues. V lost 4 bases, J lost 3 bases, and 12 bases lay in between. As handled by the study authors: Estimated nucleated cell counts came from reference gene primer amplification. Produced via immunoSEQ multiplex PCR; TCRdb's table is partial and in-frame only. V and J calls and clone size are as listed in that table; D and trimming were resolved from the DNA. Among about 320,000 clones listed, 90% were seen once. V usage is TRBV4-1 and J usage is TRBJ1-1; no clear D gene. The sequence was obtained from a woman in her 30s who had been exposed to COVID-19. Source material: PBMCs or T cells enriched from blood (not recorded which). CDR3 nucleotides: TGCGCCAGCAGCCCGGAGGCAGTGGACACTGAAGCTTTCTTT. Protein product: CASSPEAVDTEAFF.